This T cell receptor (beta chain) derives from a study of blood T cell repertoires in COVID-19. Across the whole study: Samples came from the United States, Italy and Spain, spanning acute and convalescent COVID-19.

The assay was immunoSEQ multiplex PCR, and TCRdb's table has in-frame clones only and misses some. The repertoire consists of tens of thousands of clones, with 70% to 90% occurring once and the leading ten covering 60% to 80%. This CDR3 is built from 15 residues. Deletions cut 0 bases from V and 1 base from J, with 10 bases between. Germline assignment: CDR1 SEHNR and CDR2 FQNEAQ (reference sequence). The specimen was peripheral blood. This receptor was taken from an older man with acute or convalescent COVID-19. The chain has TRBV7-9 and TRBJ2-7; a possible D gene is TRBD1 (6 bases). The CDR3 sequence: CASSLAGRGSYEQYF. CDR3 in DNA: TGTGCCAGCAGCTTAGCAGGAAGGGGGTCCTACGAGCAGTACTTC.